These 14 T cell receptor beta chains came from one sample sequenced in a study of CD8 T cells in ankylosing spondylitis. TCRdb processed the 5' RACE reads anew with MiXCR; each CDR3 protein has one entry. Found here are 45,000 to 65,000 distinct CDR3 sequences, about 7.8% of them singletons; the top ten hold roughly 8.1%. Sequenced: blood, either unsorted or a sorted T cell fraction (not recorded which). The receptors derive from a female donor with ankylosing spondylitis or in good health (not recorded which).

This clonotype was detected ten times or more. The chain uses TRBV4-2 and TRBJ2-6; no reliable D call. V lost 0 bases, J lost 4 bases, and 7 bases lay in between. The CDR3 has 15 amino acids. Germline V gene lookup returns CDR1 LGHNA and CDR2 YNFKEQ. The CDR3 reads CASSQDGYGANVLTF. As DNA, the CDR3 is TGTGCCAGCAGCCAAGATGGGTACGGGGCCAACGTCCTGACTTTC.

Only a few counts were recorded for this clonotype. The V and J genes are TRBV5-1 and TRBJ1-1; a possible D gene is TRBD1 (6 bases). The V end lost 5 bases, the J end lost 0 bases, and 20 bases lay between the germline ends. Germline CDR1 is SGHRS and CDR2 is YFSETQ. The CDR3 is 17 residues long. CDR3 in amino acids: CASSLVSPGHMNTEAFF. DNA for the CDR3: TGCGCCAGCAGTCTCGTTTCCCCGGGACACATGAACACTGAAGCTTTCTTT.

This clonotype was detected ten times or more. The chain is built from TRBV11-2 and TRBJ2-7, with D unclear. The CDR3 is 13 amino acids. Trimming pared 5 bases from V and 1 base from J, leaving 9 bases between. CDR1 and CDR2 (germline): SGHAT, FQNNGV. CDR3 loop: CASSLVESYEQYV. The CDR3 DNA is TGTGCCAGCAGCCTCGTCGAGTCCTACGAGCAGTACGTC.

This clonotype appeared many times. In DNA, the CDR3 is TGTGCCAGCAAGCGGACATCGATACGGAATCAGCCCCAGCATTTT. The encoded protein is CASKRTSIRNQPQHF. The chain uses TRBV28 and TRBJ1-5, with D possibly TRBD1 on 5 matching bases. Germline CDR1 MDHEN, CDR2 SYDVKM. The CDR3 totals 15 residues. The V and J ends lost 7 bases and 4 bases respectively, with 17 bases between them.

V and J are TRBV5-1 and TRBJ1-4; the D is unclear. Deletions cut 0 bases from V and 3 bases from J, with 9 bases between. Germline V gene data show CDR1 as SGHRS and CDR2 as YFSETQ. This CDR3 comprises 15 residues. The CDR3 DNA reads as TGCGCCAGCAGCTTGGTAGCAGGTTCTAATGAAAAACTGTTTTTT. Translating it yields CASSLVAGSNEKLFF.

This clonotype occurred a few times. This chain connects TRBV5-1 to TRBJ2-2, with 7 bases lining up with TRBD1. The J segment lost 8 bases and the V segment lost 4 bases, leaving 8 bases of the junction unmatched. CDR1 and CDR2 from the germline V gene are SGHRS and YFSETQ. The CDR3 length is 14 residues. The CDR3 here is CASSRAGGEGELFF. Written as DNA, the CDR3 is TGCGCCAGCAGCAGGGCAGGGGGAGAAGGGGAGCTGTTTTTT. Variable domain in full (rest from reference TRBV5-1 and TRBJ2-2): KAGVTQTPRYLIKTRGQQVTLSCSPISGHRSVSWYQQTPGQGLQFLFEYFSETQRNKGNFPGRFSGRQFSNSRSEMNVSTLELGDSALYLCASSRAGGEGELFFGEGSRLTVL.

This clonotype appeared many times. The chain carries TRBV7-8 and TRBJ1-1; 7 positions agree with TRBD1. Trimming removed 3 bases from V and 6 bases from J; junction bases left unmatched: 13. CDR3 size: 16 residues. CDR1 SGHVS and CDR2 FQNEAQ come from the germline V gene. The CDR3 nucleotides read TGTGCCAGCAGCTTCGATGACAGGGAAGGTCGTGCTGAAGCTTTCTTT. It translates to CASSFDDREGRAEAFF.

There are many counts of this clonotype. The chain employs TRBV12-3 or TRBV12-4 and TRBJ1-3; D is unclear. V lost 2 bases to trimming and J lost 3 bases, with 2 bases between them. The CDR3 extends over 12 amino acids. This chain's CDR3 is CASSLRGNTIYF. The DNA of the CDR3 is TGTGCCAGCAGTTTACGTGGAAACACCATATATTTT.

This clonotype was counted many times. The chain has TRBV5-1 and TRBJ1-2, with 8 bases identical to TRBD1. V shed 1 base, J shed 3 bases, and the junction held 5 bases outside the gene matches. Germline values: CDR1 SGHRS, CDR2 YFSETQ. The length of the CDR3 is 15 residues. The CDR3 DNA sequence: TGCGCCAGCAGCTTGTTCCCGGGACAGGACTATGGCTACACCTTC. This codes for CASSLFPGQDYGYTF.

This clonotype was detected many times. The rearrangement joins TRBV28 to TRBJ1-2; 9 bases map to TRBD1. CDR3 size: 13 residues. J gave up 5 bases and V 7 bases, and 5 bases lay outside the gene matches. Germline V gene data show CDR1 as MDHEN and CDR2 as SYDVKM. Here the CDR3 DNA reads TGTGCCAGCAATCCGGGACAGGGATATGGCTACACCTTC. Protein sequence: CASNPGQGYGYTF.

This clonotype appeared many times. The chain couples TRBV5-1 to TRBJ1-5; D may be TRBD1 (6 bases). This CDR3 region has 15 residues. The V and J ends lost 0 bases and 4 bases respectively, with 11 bases between them. Germline CDR1 is SGHRS and CDR2 is YFSETQ. The CDR3: CASSLGTARNQPQHF. The CDR3 DNA reads as TGCGCCAGCAGCTTGGGGACAGCTAGAAATCAGCCCCAGCATTTT.

The table lists this clonotype with many counts. The CDR3 region has the DNA TGTGCCAGCAGTTTTGAACAAATGAACACTGAAGCTTTCTTT. It is translated as CASSFEQMNTEAFF. J is TRBJ1-1 and V is TRBV28; D ambiguous. This CDR3 contains 14 residues. Trimming cost V 3 bases and J 0 bases, with 8 bases left between them. Germline CDR1 and CDR2: MDHEN and SYDVKM.

This clonotype was observed many times. The chain combines TRBV12-3 or TRBV12-4 with TRBJ2-1; tentatively, D is TRBD1 or TRBD2 (5 bases each). The V end lost 8 bases, the J end lost 1 base, and 15 bases lay between the germline ends. The CDR3 runs to 15 residues. The CDR3 sequence: CASGDGDSSYNEQFF. CDR3 coding DNA: TGTGCCAGCGGGGACGGGGATTCTTCCTACAATGAGCAGTTCTTC.

The chain employs TRBV11-2 and TRBJ2-5; the match to TRBD1 covers 7 bases. Trimming at V came to 6 bases and at J to 5 bases, leaving 6 bases not matched to a gene. The CDR3 contains 13 residues. CDR1 is SGHAT and CDR2 is FQNNGV in the germline V gene. The CDR3 protein is CASRRTGRETQYF. In nucleotides, the CDR3 is TGTGCCAGCAGACGGACAGGCCGGGAGACCCAGTACTTC. Complete variable domain (other parts from reference TRBV11-2 and TRBJ2-5): EAGVAQSPRYKIIEKRQSVAFWCNPISGHATLYWYQQILGQGPKLLIQFQNNGVVDDSQLPKDRFSAERLKGVDSTLKIQPAKLEDSAVYLCASRRTGRETQYFGPGTRLLVL.